The 21 T cell receptor beta chains presented below share a single source sample, sequenced in a study of siplizumab effects on memory and regulatory T cells. Only in-frame clones appear in the TCRdb table, and some are missing; sequencing was by immunoSEQ multiplex PCR. The sample lists approximately 50,000 clones, roughly 93% occurring once. The sample consisted of CD8+ T cells sorted from blood. These receptors were taken from a human donor in good health.

This sequence joins TRBV2 and TRBJ2-7; D is unresolved. Germline V lookup: CDR1 SNHLY, CDR2 FYNNEI. The CDR3 totals 10 residues. V gave up 5 bases and J gave up 5 bases, with 4 bases separating them. The CDR3 reads CASSLDEQYF. The CDR3, as DNA: TGTGCCAGCAGTTTGGACGAGCAGTACTTC. The whole variable domain, remainder taken from reference TRBV2 and TRBJ2-7, is EPEVTQTPSHQVTQMGQEVILRCVPISNHLYFYWYRQILGQKVEFLVSFYNNEISEKSEIFDDQFSVERPDGSNFTLKIRSTKLEDSAMYFCASSLDEQYFGPGTRLTVT.

This chain connects TRBV15 to TRBJ2-7, with 8 bases fitting TRBD1. CDR3 length: 15 amino acids. V lost 1 base, J lost 4 bases, and 6 bases stayed unmatched. CDR1 and CDR2 from the germline V gene are LNHNV and YYDKDF (reference sequence). The CDR3 loop reads CATSRARTGIYEQYF. The CDR3 DNA reads as TGTGCCACCAGCAGAGCCCGGACAGGGATTTACGAGCAGTACTTC.

Concerning this clone: Different DNA sequences within this sample yield the same CDR3. In nucleotides, the CDR3 is TGTGCCAGCAGCTTGGGGGGGAACACTGAAGCTTTCTTT. This encodes CASSLGGNTEAFF. This chain links TRBV5-6 with TRBJ1-1; D uncertain. Trimming shortened V by 0 bases and J by 1 base, and 4 bases separated the two germline ends. This CDR3 contains 13 residues. Germline assignment: CDR1 SGHDT and CDR2 YYEEEE.

The chain recombines TRBV29-1 with TRBJ2-7; 7 positions match TRBD1. Germline-derived CDR1 and CDR2 are SQVTM and ANQGSEA. This CDR3 is 13 amino acids long. V dropped 7 bases and J dropped 2; count of bases not matched to a gene: 8. Written as DNA, the CDR3 is TGCAGCGCCCGGGACAGACCGACCTACGAGCAGTACTTC. This codes for CSARDRPTYEQYF.

The rearrangement joins TRBV5-4 to TRBJ2-1; no reliable D call. The germline V and J ends were trimmed by 3 bases and 7 bases, with 8 bases remaining between them. The CDR3 length is 12 residues. The V gene's germline CDR1 is SGHNT and CDR2 YYREEE (reference sequence). The CDR3 loop reads CASSSTWNEQFF. CDR3 DNA sequence: TGTGCCAGCAGCTCGACATGGAATGAGCAGTTCTTC.

The CDR3 loop is CASSGAGVWEQFF. As DNA, the CDR3 is TGTGCCAGCAGTGGAGCGGGAGTGTGGGAGCAGTTCTTC. The chain links TRBV27 to TRBJ2-1; 8 nucleotides align to TRBD2. The CDR3 spans 13 residues. V lost 5 bases, J lost 10 bases, and 7 bases stayed unmatched. Germline CDR1 reads MNHEY; CDR2 reads SMNVEV (reference sequence).

The J gene is TRBJ1-3, the V gene TRBV6-6; 7 positions agree with TRBD1. Germline values: CDR1 MNHNY, CDR2 SVGAGI (reference sequence). The CDR3 is 13 amino acids. J gave up 8 bases and V 6 bases, and 7 bases lay outside the gene matches. CDR3 protein: CASSWDSKYTIYF. Written as DNA, the CDR3 is TGTGCCAGCAGCTGGGACAGTAAATACACCATATATTTT.

V gene TRBV7-9 combines with J gene TRBJ2-7; 7 nucleotides line up with TRBD2. V shed 3 bases and J 3 bases; nucleotides not matched to a gene: 5. Germline assignment: CDR1 SEHNR and CDR2 FQNEAQ (reference sequence). The CDR3 length is 14 residues. The CDR3 bases are TGTGCCAGCAGCTTTTCTGCGGGGGTCTACGAGCAGTACTTC. Its protein product is CASSFSAGVYEQYF.

The rearrangement links TRBV5-8 to TRBJ2-7; perhaps TRBD1 as D (6 bases). CDR3 length: 13 residues. In germline, CDR1 is SGHTS, CDR2 YDEGEE. V lost 3 bases, J lost 2 bases, and 9 bases lay in between. The chain's CDR3 is CASSYGQTYEQYF. The CDR3 DNA reads TGTGCCAGCAGCTACGGACAGACCTACGAGCAGTACTTC.

The count of this clone is one. J is TRBJ2-7 and V is TRBV19, with TRBD1 as a possible D gene (6 bases). Trimming removed 5 bases from V and 2 bases from J, with 13 bases in between. Germline CDR1 LNHDA, CDR2 SQIVND (reference sequence). The CDR3 has 14 residues. DNA for the CDR3: TGTGCCAGTAGTCCGGGACATGGCCCCTACGAGCAGTACTTC. This encodes CASSPGHGPYEQYF.

This chain links TRBV5-5 with TRBJ2-2; D call uncertain. The V and J ends lost 2 bases and 3 bases respectively, with 8 bases between them. Per germline, CDR1 SGHKS and CDR2 YYEKEE (reference sequence). This CDR3 region has 14 residues. The CDR3 loop is CASSFKVYTGELFF. The CDR3 DNA reads TGTGCCAGCAGCTTCAAAGTCTACACCGGGGAGCTGTTTTTT.

The V call is TRBV2, the J call TRBJ2-7, with D perhaps TRBD2 (5 bases). This CDR3 is built from 15 residues. The germline V gene has CDR1 SNHLY and CDR2 FYNNEI. V was trimmed by 6 bases and J by 3 bases, leaving 18 bases between them. The CDR3 protein is CASRPLTSLGYEQYF. The CDR3 nucleotides read TGTGCCAGCAGACCTCTCACTAGTCTCGGCTACGAGCAGTACTTC.

CDR3 sequence (DNA): TGTGCCAGCAGTTTACCCTATCAGGGACAGTTTACAGGGTACAATAATTCACCCCTCCACTTT. As protein: CASSLPYQGQFTGYNNSPLHF. V is TRBV28 and J is TRBJ1-6, with TRBD1 matching 7 bases. Germline-derived CDR1 and CDR2 are MDHEN and SYDVKM. Unmatched junction bases numbered 21, after V lost 2 bases and J lost 5 bases. CDR3 length: 21 residues.

To note about this clone: Other nucleotide sequences from this sample produce the same CDR3. The chain joins TRBV13 to TRBJ2-5; D is possibly TRBD2 (5 bases). V was shortened by 5 bases and J by 4 bases, with 11 bases between the two germline ends. Germline V gene data show CDR1 as PRHDT and CDR2 as FYEKMQ (reference sequence). This CDR3 has 13 residues. The CDR3 nucleotides read TGTGCCAGCAGCCCTCGGACTGTAGAGACCCAGTACTTC. Translation gives CASSPRTVETQYF.

This chain connects TRBV30 to TRBJ2-3; no clear D gene. This CDR3 is built from 12 residues. Germline CDR1 and CDR2: GTSNPN and SVGIG (reference sequence). Trimming took off 1 base at V and 11 bases at J, with 13 bases between the two ends. CDR3 bases: TGTGCCTGGAGTGAGAGTGGGGTGAGGCAGTATTTT. Amino acid sequence: CAWSESGVRQYF. Together with reference TRBV30 and TRBJ2-3, the CDR3 gives the full variable domain: SQTIHQWPATLVQPVGSPLSLECTVEGTSNPNLYWYRQAAGRGLQLLFYSVGIGQISSEVPQNLSASRPQDRQFILSSKKLLLSDSGFYLCAWSESGVRQYFGPGTRLTVL.

Only one count was recorded for this clone. The J gene is TRBJ2-3, the V gene TRBV28; D gene ambiguous. CDR1 is MDHEN, CDR2 SYDVKM, per germline. This CDR3 has 15 amino acids. Trimming cost V 3 bases and J 0 bases, with 10 bases left between them. DNA of the CDR3: TGTGCCAGCAGTTTTTTGGGCCTTAGCACAGATACGCAGTATTTT. Translated, it gives CASSFLGLSTDTQYF.

The J gene is TRBJ2-2, the V gene TRBV28; D tentatively fits TRBD1 or TRBD2 (6 bases each). V dropped 4 bases and J dropped 6 bases, with 15 bases sitting between them. The germline V gene has CDR1 MDHEN and CDR2 SYDVKM. This CDR3 has 15 amino acids. The CDR3 DNA sequence: TGTGCCAGCAGTTGGCGGGACAATTCGGCCGGGGAGCTGTTTTTT. Amino acids: CASSWRDNSAGELFF.

The chain employs TRBV7-6 and TRBJ2-1; TRBD1 matches at 7 bases. The V gene's germline CDR1 is SGHVS and CDR2 FNYEAQ. The junction had 3 bases not matched to a gene; V was cut back by 5 bases and J by 5 bases. The CDR3 covers 13 residues. The CDR3 loop reads CASSLGTDNEQFF. CDR3 DNA: TGTGCCAGCAGCCTCGGGACAGACAATGAGCAGTTCTTC.

This chain connects TRBV6-6 to TRBJ2-3, with 10 positions matching TRBD2. Germline lookup yields CDR1 MNHNY and CDR2 SVGAGI (reference sequence). The ends lost 4 bases at V and 6 bases at J; junction bases unmatched: 7. This CDR3 spans 15 amino acids. Here the CDR3 DNA reads TGTGCCAGCAGTTGGCTAGCGGGAGAGGTGGATACGCAGTATTTT. Residues: CASSWLAGEVDTQYF.

The V call is TRBV5-1, the J call TRBJ1-4, with D tentatively TRBD1 (5 bases). Germline V CDR1 and CDR2: SGHRS, YFSETQ. V lost 4 bases to trimming and J lost 6 bases, with 16 bases between them. The CDR3 length is 15 residues. This CDR3 is CASSAISGSDEKLFF. The CDR3 DNA is TGCGCCAGCAGCGCCATATCAGGGTCGGATGAAAAACTGTTTTTT.

CDR3 loop: CASSEGPRGTDTQYF. CDR3 nucleotide sequence: TGTGCCAGCAGTGAGGGACCACGAGGCACAGATACGCAGTATTTT. This chain uses TRBV2 with TRBJ2-3; D may be TRBD1 or TRBD2 (5 bases each). CDR1 is SNHLY and CDR2 is FYNNEI in the germline V gene. The CDR3 runs 15 residues. With 3 bases removed from V and 1 base from J, the gap between germline ends came to 11 bases.